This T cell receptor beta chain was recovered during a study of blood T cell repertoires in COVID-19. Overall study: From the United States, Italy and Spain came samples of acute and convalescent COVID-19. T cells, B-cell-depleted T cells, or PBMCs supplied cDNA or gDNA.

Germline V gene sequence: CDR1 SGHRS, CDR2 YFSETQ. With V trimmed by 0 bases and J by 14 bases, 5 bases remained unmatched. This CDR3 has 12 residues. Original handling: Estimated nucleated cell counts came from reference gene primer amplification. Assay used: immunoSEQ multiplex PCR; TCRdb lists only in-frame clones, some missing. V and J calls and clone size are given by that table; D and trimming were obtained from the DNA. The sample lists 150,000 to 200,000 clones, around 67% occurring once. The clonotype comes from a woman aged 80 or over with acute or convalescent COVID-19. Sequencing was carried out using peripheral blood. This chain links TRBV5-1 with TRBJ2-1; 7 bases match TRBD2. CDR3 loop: CASSLAGGEEFF. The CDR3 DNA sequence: TGCGCCAGCAGCTTGGCTGGGGGGGAAGAGTTCTTC.